This T cell receptor (beta chain) appears in the sequencing data of a study of blood T cell repertoires in COVID-19. The assay was immunoSEQ multiplex PCR, and TCRdb's table has in-frame clones only and misses some. Of hundreds of thousands of clones in the sample, about 68% were seen once. Trimming stripped 5 bases from V and 7 bases from J, with 15 bases between. Germline V gene data show CDR1 as SGHAT and CDR2 as FQNNGV. CDR3 length: 13 residues. Sequenced material: peripheral blood. The clonotype was recovered from an elderly woman with acute or convalescent COVID-19. The chain joins TRBV11-2 to TRBJ2-7; D may be TRBD1 (6 bases). The CDR3 protein is CASSPRGGGEQYF. CDR3 nucleotides: TGTGCCAGCAGCCCCCGTGGGGGCGGAGAGCAGTACTTC.